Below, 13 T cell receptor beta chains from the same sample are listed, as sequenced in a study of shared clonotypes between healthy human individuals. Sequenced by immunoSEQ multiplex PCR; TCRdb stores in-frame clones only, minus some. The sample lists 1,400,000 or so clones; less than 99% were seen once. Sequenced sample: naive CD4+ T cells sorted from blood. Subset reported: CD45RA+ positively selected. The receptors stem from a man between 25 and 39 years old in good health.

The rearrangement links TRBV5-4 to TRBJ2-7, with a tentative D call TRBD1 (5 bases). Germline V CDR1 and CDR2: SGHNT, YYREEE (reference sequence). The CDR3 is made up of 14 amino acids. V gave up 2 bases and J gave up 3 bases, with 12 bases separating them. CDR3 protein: CASSFDSHDYEQYF. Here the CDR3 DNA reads TGTGCCAGCAGCTTCGACAGTCACGACTACGAGCAGTACTTC.

The CDR3 is CASSLGYFETNEKLFF. In DNA form, the CDR3 reads TGTGCCAGCAGCTTAGGGTATTTCGAGACTAATGAAAAACTGTTTTTT. This chain links TRBV11-2 with TRBJ1-4; no reliable D call. The germline CDR1 and CDR2 sequences are SGHAT and FQNNGV. The CDR3 sequence is 16 residues long. Trimming pared 1 base from V and 2 bases from J, leaving 11 bases between.

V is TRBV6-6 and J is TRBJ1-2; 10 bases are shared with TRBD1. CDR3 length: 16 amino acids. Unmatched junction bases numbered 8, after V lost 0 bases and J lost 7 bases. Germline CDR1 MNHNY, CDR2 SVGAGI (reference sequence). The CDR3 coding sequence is TGTGCCAGCAGTTACTCGAGAGGGACAGGGGATTCTGGCTACACCTTC. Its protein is CASSYSRGTGDSGYTF.

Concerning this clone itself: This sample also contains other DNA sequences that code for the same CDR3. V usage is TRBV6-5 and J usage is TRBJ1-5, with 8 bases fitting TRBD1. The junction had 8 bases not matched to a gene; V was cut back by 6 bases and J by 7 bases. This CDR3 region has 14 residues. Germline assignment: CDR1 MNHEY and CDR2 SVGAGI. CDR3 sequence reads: CASRATGGGQPQHF. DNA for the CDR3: TGTGCCAGCAGGGCTACAGGGGGAGGGCAGCCCCAGCATTTT.

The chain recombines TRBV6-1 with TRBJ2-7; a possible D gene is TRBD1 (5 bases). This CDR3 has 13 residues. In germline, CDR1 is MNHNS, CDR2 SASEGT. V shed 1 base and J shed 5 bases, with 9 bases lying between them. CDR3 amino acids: CASSEGQGNEQYF. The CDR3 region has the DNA TGTGCCAGCAGTGAAGGGCAGGGCAACGAGCAGTACTTC.

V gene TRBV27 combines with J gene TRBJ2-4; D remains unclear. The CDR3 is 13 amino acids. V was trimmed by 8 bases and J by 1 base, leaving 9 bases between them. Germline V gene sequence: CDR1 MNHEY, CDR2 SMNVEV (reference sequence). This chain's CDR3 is CASSEGAKNIQYF. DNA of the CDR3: TGTGCCAGCTCCGAAGGGGCCAAAAACATTCAGTACTTC.

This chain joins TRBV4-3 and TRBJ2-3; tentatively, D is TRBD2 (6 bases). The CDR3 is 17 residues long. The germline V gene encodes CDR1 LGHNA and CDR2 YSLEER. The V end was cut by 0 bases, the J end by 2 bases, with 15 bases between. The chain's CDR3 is CASSQDLGSSNTDTQYF. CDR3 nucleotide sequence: TGCGCCAGCAGCCAAGATCTCGGGAGTTCTAACACAGATACGCAGTATTTT.

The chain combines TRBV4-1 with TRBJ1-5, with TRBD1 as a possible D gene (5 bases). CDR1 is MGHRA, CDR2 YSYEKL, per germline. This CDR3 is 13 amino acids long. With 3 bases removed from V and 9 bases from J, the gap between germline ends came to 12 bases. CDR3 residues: CASSQGLNGPQHF. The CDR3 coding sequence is TGCGCCAGCAGCCAGGGGCTGAACGGGCCCCAGCATTTT.

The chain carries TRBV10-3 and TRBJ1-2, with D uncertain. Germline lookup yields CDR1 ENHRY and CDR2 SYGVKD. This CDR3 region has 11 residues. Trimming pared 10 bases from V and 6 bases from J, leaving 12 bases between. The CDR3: CATTRGDGYTF. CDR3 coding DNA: TGTGCCACTACTCGGGGAGATGGCTACACCTTC.

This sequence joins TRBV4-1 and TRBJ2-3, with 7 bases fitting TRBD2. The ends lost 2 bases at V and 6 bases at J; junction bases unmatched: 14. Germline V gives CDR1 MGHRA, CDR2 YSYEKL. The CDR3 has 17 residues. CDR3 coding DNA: TGCGCCAGCAGCCAATCCCTTGGGGGGAGGGCCATGGATACGCAGTATTTT. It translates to CASSQSLGGRAMDTQYF.

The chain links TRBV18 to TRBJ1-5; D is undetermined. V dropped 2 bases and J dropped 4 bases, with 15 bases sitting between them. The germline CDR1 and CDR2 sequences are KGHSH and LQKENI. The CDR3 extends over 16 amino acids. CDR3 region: CASSPSGWGVNQPQHF. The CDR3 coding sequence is TGTGCCAGCTCACCATCCGGGTGGGGTGTAAATCAGCCCCAGCATTTT.

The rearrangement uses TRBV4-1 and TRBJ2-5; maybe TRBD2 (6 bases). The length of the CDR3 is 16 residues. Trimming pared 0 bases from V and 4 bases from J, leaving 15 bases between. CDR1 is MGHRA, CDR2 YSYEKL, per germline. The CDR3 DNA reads TGCGCCAGCAGCCAAGAGGTCTTTAGGGAGGCAGAGACCCAGTACTTC. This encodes CASSQEVFREAETQYF.

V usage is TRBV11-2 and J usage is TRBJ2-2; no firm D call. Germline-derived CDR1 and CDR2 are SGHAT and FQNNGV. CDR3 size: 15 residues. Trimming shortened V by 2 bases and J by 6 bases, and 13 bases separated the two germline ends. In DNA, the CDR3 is TGTGCCAGCAGCTTAAGGTGGGGAACCGCCGGGGAGCTGTTTTTT. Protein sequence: CASSLRWGTAGELFF.